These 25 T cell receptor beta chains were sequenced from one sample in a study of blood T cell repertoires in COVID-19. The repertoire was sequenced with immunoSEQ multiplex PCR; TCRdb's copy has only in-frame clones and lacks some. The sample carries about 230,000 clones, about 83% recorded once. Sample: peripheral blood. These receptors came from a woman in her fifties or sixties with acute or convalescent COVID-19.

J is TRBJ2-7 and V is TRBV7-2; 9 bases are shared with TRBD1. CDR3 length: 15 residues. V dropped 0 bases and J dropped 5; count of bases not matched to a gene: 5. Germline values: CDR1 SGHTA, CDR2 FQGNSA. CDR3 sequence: CASSLAGTGSNEQYF. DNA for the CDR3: TGTGCCAGCAGCTTAGCCGGGACAGGGTCCAACGAGCAGTACTTC. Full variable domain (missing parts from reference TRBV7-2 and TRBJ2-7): GAGVSQSPSNKVTEKGKDVELRCDPISGHTALYWYRQSLGQGLEFLIYFQGNSAPDKSGLPSDRFSAERTGGSVSTLTIQRTQQEDSAVYLCASSLAGTGSNEQYFGPGTRLTVT.

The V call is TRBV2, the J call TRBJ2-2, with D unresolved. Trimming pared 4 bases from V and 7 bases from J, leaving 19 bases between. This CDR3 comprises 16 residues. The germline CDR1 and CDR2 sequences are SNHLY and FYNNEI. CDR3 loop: CASSGPASEVFGELFF. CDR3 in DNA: TGTGCCAGCAGTGGACCGGCAAGCGAGGTTTTCGGGGAGCTGTTTTTT.

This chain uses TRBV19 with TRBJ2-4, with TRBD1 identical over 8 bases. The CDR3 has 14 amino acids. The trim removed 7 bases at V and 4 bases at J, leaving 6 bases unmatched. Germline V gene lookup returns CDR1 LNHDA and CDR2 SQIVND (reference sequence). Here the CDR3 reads CASKSGGAKNIQYF. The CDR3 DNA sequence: TGTGCCAGTAAGTCAGGGGGCGCAAAAAACATTCAGTACTTC.

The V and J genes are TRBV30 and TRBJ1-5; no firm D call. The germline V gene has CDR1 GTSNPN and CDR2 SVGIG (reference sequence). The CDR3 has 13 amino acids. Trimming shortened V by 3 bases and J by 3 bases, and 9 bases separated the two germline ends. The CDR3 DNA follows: TGTGCCTGGAGCGCGAGGGACAATCAGCCCCAGCATTTT. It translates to CAWSARDNQPQHF.

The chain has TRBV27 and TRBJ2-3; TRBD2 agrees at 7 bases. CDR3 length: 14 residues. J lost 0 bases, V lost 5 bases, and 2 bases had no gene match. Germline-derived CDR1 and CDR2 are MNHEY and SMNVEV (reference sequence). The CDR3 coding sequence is TGTGCCAGCAGTAGCGGGGCTAGCACAGATACGCAGTATTTT. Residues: CASSSGASTDTQYF.

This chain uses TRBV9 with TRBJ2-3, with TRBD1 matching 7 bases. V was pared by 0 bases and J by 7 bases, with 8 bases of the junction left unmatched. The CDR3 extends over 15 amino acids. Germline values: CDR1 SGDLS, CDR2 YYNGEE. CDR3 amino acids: CASSVEGAGAHTQYF. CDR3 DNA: TGTGCCAGCAGCGTAGAGGGGGCGGGTGCTCATACGCAGTATTTT.

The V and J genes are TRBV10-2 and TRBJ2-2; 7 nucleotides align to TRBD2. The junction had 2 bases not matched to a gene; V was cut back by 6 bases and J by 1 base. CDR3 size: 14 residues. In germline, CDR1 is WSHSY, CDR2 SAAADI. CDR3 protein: CASRLAQNTGELFF. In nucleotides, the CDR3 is TGCGCCAGCAGACTAGCGCAGAACACCGGGGAGCTGTTTTTT.

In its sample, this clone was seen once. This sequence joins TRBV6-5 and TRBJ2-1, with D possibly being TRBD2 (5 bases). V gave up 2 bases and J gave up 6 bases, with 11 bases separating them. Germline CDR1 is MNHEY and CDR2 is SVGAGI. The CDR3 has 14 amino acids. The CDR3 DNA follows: TGTGCCAGCAGTTACGAGGGCGGTGGCAATGAGCAGTTCTTC. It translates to CASSYEGGGNEQFF.

CDR3 region: CATSDSDGGTFYGYTF. Here the CDR3 DNA reads TGTGCCACCAGTGATTCTGACGGAGGAACCTTCTATGGCTACACCTTC. This chain connects TRBV24-1 to TRBJ1-2; no reliable D call. The V and J ends lost 2 bases and 4 bases respectively, with 16 bases between them. The germline V gene encodes CDR1 KGHDR and CDR2 SFDVKD. CDR3 length: 16 amino acids.

The CDR3 reads CASSQKGGRTDTQYF. CDR3 in DNA: TGCGCCAGCAGTCAGAAGGGGGGGCGCACAGATACGCAGTATTTT. This chain links TRBV5-1 with TRBJ2-3, with a tentative D call TRBD2 (7 bases). The CDR3 spans 15 residues. Trimming pared 5 bases from V and 1 base from J, leaving 14 bases between. Germline V lookup: CDR1 SGHRS, CDR2 YFSETQ.

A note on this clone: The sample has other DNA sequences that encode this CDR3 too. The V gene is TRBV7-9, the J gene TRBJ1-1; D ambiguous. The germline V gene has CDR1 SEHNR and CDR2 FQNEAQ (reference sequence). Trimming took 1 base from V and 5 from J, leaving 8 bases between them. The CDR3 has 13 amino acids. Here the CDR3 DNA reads TGTGCCAGCAGCTTAGGGACGGGGACTGAAGCTTTCTTT. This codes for CASSLGTGTEAFF.

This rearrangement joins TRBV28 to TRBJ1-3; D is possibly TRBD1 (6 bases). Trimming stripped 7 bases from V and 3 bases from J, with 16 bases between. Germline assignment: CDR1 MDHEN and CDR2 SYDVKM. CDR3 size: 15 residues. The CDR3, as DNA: TGTGCCAGCAATAAACCGACAGGTAGTGGAAACACCATATATTTT. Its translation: CASNKPTGSGNTIYF.

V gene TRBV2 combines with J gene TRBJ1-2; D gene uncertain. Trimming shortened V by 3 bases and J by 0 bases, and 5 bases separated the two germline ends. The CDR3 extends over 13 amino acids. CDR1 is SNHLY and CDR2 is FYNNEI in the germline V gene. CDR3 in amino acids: CASSESSNYGYTF. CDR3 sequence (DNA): TGTGCCAGCAGTGAGTCATCTAACTATGGCTACACCTTC.

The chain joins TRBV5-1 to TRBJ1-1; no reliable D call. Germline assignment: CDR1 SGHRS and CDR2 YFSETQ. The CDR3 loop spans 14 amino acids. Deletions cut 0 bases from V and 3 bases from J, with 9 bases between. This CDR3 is CASSLARDYTEAFF. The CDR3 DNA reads TGCGCCAGCAGCTTGGCCCGCGACTACACTGAAGCTTTCTTT.

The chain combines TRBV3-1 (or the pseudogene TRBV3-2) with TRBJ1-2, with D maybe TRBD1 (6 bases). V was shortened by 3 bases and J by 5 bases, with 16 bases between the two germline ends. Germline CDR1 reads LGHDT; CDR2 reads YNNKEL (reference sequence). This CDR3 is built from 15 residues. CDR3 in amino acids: CASSHPGGGEYGYTF. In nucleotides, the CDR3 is TGTGCCAGCAGCCACCCGGGAGGGGGAGAGTATGGCTACACCTTC.

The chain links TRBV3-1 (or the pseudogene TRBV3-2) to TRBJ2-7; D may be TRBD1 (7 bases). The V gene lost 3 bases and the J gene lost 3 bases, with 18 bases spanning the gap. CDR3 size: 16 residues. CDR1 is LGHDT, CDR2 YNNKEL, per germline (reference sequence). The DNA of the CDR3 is TGTGCCAGCAGCCAGGAAAGGGGGCGCGGGGTCTACGAGCAGTACTTC. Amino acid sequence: CASSQERGRGVYEQYF.

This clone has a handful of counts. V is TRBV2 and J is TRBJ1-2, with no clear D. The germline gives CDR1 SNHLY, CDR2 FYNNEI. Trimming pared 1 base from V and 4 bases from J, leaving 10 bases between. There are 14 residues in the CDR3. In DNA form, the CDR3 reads TGTGCCAGCAGTGAAGAGGAGGTGACCTATGGCTACACCTTC. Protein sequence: CASSEEEVTYGYTF.

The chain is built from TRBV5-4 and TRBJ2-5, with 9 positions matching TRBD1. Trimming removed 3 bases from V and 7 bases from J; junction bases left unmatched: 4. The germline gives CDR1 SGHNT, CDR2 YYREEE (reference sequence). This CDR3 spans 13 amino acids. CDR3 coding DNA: TGTGCCAGCAGCTGGGACAGGGAGGGGACCCAGTACTTC. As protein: CASSWDREGTQYF.

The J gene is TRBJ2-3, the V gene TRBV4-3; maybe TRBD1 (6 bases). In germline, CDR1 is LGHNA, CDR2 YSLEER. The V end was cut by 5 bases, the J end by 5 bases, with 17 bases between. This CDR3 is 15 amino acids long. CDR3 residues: CASSYGGQTGDTQYF. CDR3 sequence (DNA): TGCGCCAGCAGCTACGGAGGTCAGACAGGAGATACGCAGTATTTT.

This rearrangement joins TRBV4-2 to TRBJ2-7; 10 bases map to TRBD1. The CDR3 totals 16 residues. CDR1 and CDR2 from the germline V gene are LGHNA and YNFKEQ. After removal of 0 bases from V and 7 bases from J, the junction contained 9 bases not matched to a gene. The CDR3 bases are TGTGCCAGCAGCCAAGATATCGGGACAGGGGCTCGAGAGCAGTACTTC. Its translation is CASSQDIGTGAREQYF.

CDR3 bases: TGTGCCAGCTCCTCCTCCTGGGGGGTAACCACTGAAGCTTTCTTT. Protein: CASSSSWGVTTEAFF. V gene TRBV5-5 combines with J gene TRBJ1-1, with D maybe TRBD1 (5 bases). Germline-derived CDR1 and CDR2 are SGHKS and YYEKEE (reference sequence). This CDR3 comprises 15 residues. Trimming took 7 bases from V and 4 from J, leaving 20 bases between them.

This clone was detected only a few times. As DNA, the CDR3 is TGCGCCAGCAGCCTAGACGGGAAGTATGGCTACACCTTC. As protein: CASSLDGKYGYTF. This chain connects TRBV5-1 to TRBJ1-2; D gene unclear. The germline V gene has CDR1 SGHRS and CDR2 YFSETQ. This CDR3 is 13 amino acids long. The V end was cut by 4 bases, the J end by 5 bases, with 12 bases between.

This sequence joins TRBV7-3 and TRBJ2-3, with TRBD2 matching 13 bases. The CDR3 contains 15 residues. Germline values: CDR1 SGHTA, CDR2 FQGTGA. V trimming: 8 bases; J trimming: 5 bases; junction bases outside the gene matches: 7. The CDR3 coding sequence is TGTGCCAGCGGCCGACTAGCGGGGGGCCTAGATACGCAGTATTTT. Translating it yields CASGRLAGGLDTQYF. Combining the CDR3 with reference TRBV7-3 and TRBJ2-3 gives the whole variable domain GAGVSQTPSNKVTEKGKYVELRCDPISGHTALYWYRQSLGQGPEFLIYFQGTGAADDSGLPNDRFFAVRPEGSVSTLKIQRTERGDSAVYLCASGRLAGGLDTQYFGPGTRLTVL.

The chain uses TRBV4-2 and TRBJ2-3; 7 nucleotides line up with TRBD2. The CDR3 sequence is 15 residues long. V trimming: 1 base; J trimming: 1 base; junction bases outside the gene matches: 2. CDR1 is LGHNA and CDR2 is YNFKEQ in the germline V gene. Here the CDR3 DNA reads TGTGCCAGCAGCCAAGGCCTAGCGGGCACAGATACGCAGTATTTT. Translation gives CASSQGLAGTDTQYF.

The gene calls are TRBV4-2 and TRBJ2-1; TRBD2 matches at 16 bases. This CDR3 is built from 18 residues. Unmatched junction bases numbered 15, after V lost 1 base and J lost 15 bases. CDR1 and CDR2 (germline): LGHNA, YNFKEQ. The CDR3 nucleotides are TGTGCCAGCAGCCAAGGGGAAACGGGACTAGCGGGGGGGAATTATCCGTTCTTC. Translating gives CASSQGETGLAGGNYPFF.